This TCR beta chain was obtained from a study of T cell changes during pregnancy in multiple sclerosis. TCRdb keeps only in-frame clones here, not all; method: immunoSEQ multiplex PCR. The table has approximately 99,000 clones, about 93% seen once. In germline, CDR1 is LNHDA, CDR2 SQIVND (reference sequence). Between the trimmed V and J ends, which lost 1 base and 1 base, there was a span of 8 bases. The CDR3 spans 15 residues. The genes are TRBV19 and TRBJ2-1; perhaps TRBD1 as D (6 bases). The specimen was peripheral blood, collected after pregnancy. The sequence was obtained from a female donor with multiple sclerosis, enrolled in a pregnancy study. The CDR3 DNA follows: TGTGCCAGTAGTATAGGGCAGGGGTCCTACAATGAGCAGTTCTTC. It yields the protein CASSIGQGSYNEQFF.